These 20 T cell receptor beta chains share one sample of origin, sequenced in a study of blood T cell repertoires in COVID-19. Some clones are missing from TCRdb's copy, which holds only in-frame ones; the method was immunoSEQ multiplex PCR. The sample lists 150,000 to 200,000 clones, 85% occurring once. The sample was peripheral blood. The receptors were gathered from a woman older than 75 with COVID-19, enrolled during active disease.

This rearrangement joins TRBV29-1 to TRBJ1-2; TRBD1 is a possible D gene (5 bases). The CDR3 runs to 12 residues. V lost 6 bases and J lost 4, with 12 bases in between. The germline V gene encodes CDR1 SQVTM and CDR2 ANQGSEA. CDR3 bases: TGCAGCGTGGGGGGGACTACCTATGGCTACACCTTC. It translates to CSVGGTTYGYTF.

This chain uses TRBV19 with TRBJ2-4, with D uncertain. Trimming left V 4 bases short and J 5 bases short, with 9 bases between. The CDR3 is 13 residues long. From germline, CDR1 is LNHDA and CDR2 SQIVND (reference sequence). CDR3 sequence (DNA): TGTGCCAGTAGTACATCGGGTCAAAACATTCAGTACTTC. Translation gives CASSTSGQNIQYF.

The chain combines TRBV3-1 (or the pseudogene TRBV3-2) with TRBJ1-2; D uncertain. CDR3 length equals 11 residues. The germline V gene has CDR1 LGHDT and CDR2 YNNKEL (reference sequence). The V end lost 10 bases, the J end lost 6 bases, and 12 bases lay between the germline ends. CDR3 bases: TGTGCCACCTCCCATCCGGATGGCTACACCTTC. Amino acids: CATSHPDGYTF.

The gene calls are TRBV5-1 and TRBJ1-2; possible D gene TRBD1, 6 bases. Per the germline V gene, CDR1 is SGHRS and CDR2 is YFSETQ. The CDR3 runs to 14 residues. Trimming removed 4 bases at V and 3 bases at J, with 13 bases between. CDR3 in amino acids: CASSPEGGDYGYTF. Here the CDR3 DNA reads TGCGCCAGCAGCCCCGAGGGGGGGGACTATGGCTACACCTTC.

CDR3 region: CASRIGQAYNEQFF. The DNA for the CDR3 is TGTGCCAGCAGGATAGGACAGGCCTACAATGAGCAGTTCTTC. V is TRBV6-5 and J is TRBJ2-1, with 7 positions matching TRBD1. The trim removed 6 bases at V and 2 bases at J, leaving 4 bases unmatched. The CDR3 is 14 residues long. Germline assignment: CDR1 MNHEY and CDR2 SVGAGI.

V is TRBV6-6 and J is TRBJ1-5; TRBD1 is a possible D gene (6 bases). The V and J ends lost 5 bases and 3 bases respectively, with 8 bases between them. Germline CDR1 reads MNHNY; CDR2 reads SVGAGI (reference sequence). The CDR3 has 13 amino acids. CDR3 nucleotides: TGTGCCAGCAGTACAGGGATCAATCAGCCCCAGCATTTT. Protein sequence: CASSTGINQPQHF.

The chain carries TRBV5-1 and TRBJ1-6; a possible D gene is TRBD1 (5 bases). Per the germline V gene, CDR1 is SGHRS and CDR2 is YFSETQ. The germline V and J ends were trimmed by 2 bases and 6 bases, with 9 bases remaining between them. The CDR3 has 14 amino acids. CDR3: CASSLGDSNSPLHF. The CDR3 DNA reads as TGCGCCAGCAGCTTAGGAGACAGTAATTCACCCCTCCACTTT. The whole variable domain, remainder taken from reference TRBV5-1 and TRBJ1-6, is KAGVTQTPRYLIKTRGQQVTLSCSPISGHRSVSWYQQTPGQGLQFLFEYFSETQRNKGNFPGRFSGRQFSNSRSEMNVSTLELGDSALYLCASSLGDSNSPLHFGNGTRLTVT.

The V gene is TRBV5-5, the J gene TRBJ1-1; a possible D gene is TRBD1 (6 bases). Germline CDR1 is SGHKS and CDR2 is YYEKEE (reference sequence). The V and J ends lost 3 bases and 1 base respectively, with 13 bases between them. The CDR3 extends over 15 amino acids. In nucleotides, the CDR3 is TGTGCCAGCAGCTCCCCGACAGGTTGGAACACTGAAGCTTTCTTT. Amino acid sequence: CASSSPTGWNTEAFF.

This chain uses TRBV6-5 with TRBJ1-1; unclear D gene. This CDR3 spans 16 amino acids. CDR1 and CDR2 from the germline V gene are MNHEY and SVGAGI. Trimming left V 0 bases short and J 0 bases short, with 11 bases between. CDR3 amino acids: CASSYSRSVMNTEAFF. CDR3 DNA sequence: TGTGCCAGCAGTTACTCGAGGAGCGTCATGAACACTGAAGCTTTCTTT.

Here the CDR3 reads CATSDSGNYGYTF. In nucleotides, the CDR3 is TGTGCCACCAGTGATTCAGGGAACTATGGCTACACCTTC. V gene TRBV24-1 combines with J gene TRBJ1-2; D is perhaps TRBD1 (5 bases). V lost 2 bases to trimming and J lost 2 bases, with 5 bases between them. The CDR3 totals 13 residues. Germline V gene sequence: CDR1 KGHDR, CDR2 SFDVKD.

J is TRBJ2-2 and V is TRBV5-1, with a tentative D call TRBD1 (6 bases). The germline V gene encodes CDR1 SGHRS and CDR2 YFSETQ. V gave up 4 bases and J gave up 1 base, with 11 bases separating them. The CDR3 length is 15 residues. The CDR3 DNA reads TGCGCCAGCAGCACCTCGACAGGGAACACCGGGGAGCTGTTTTTT. It translates to CASSTSTGNTGELFF.

The gene calls are TRBV5-1 and TRBJ1-5; the D gene is possibly TRBD1 (5 bases). CDR3 size: 15 residues. The germline gives CDR1 SGHRS, CDR2 YFSETQ. Trimming stripped 4 bases from V and 6 bases from J, with 17 bases between. CDR3 sequence (DNA): TGCGCCAGCAGCCCGGTCCCAGGGATGGGTCAGCCCCAGCATTTT. This encodes CASSPVPGMGQPQHF.

The V call is TRBV20-1, the J call TRBJ2-1, with D perhaps TRBD2 (5 bases). V was shortened by 3 bases and J by 8 bases, with 17 bases between the two germline ends. The CDR3 length is 14 residues. CDR1 is DFQATT and CDR2 is SNEGSKA in the germline V gene (reference sequence). The chain's CDR3 is CSASGRAFLDEQFF. The CDR3 region has the DNA TGCAGTGCTAGTGGGCGGGCTTTCTTGGATGAGCAGTTCTTC.

The CDR3 loop is CASSRPRTNSNQPQHF. The CDR3 DNA is TGTGCCAGCAGTCGCCCCAGAACCAATAGCAATCAGCCCCAGCATTTT. This chain uses TRBV6-2 or TRBV6-3 with TRBJ1-5; D gene ambiguous. The CDR3 sequence is 16 residues long. The V end was cut by 5 bases, the J end by 0 bases, with 14 bases between. Germline CDR1 MNHEY, CDR2 SVGEGT.

The chain couples TRBV10-1 to TRBJ2-1; a possible D gene is TRBD2 (6 bases). Germline values: CDR1 WNHNN, CDR2 SYGVQD (reference sequence). CDR3 size: 17 residues. Trimming removed 6 bases from V and 6 bases from J, with 24 bases in between. CDR3 residues: CASRMELAPRVVNEQFF. The CDR3 DNA sequence: TGCGCCAGCAGGATGGAACTAGCTCCGAGAGTGGTCAATGAGCAGTTCTTC.

The chain is built from TRBV6-5 and TRBJ2-2; 7 bases map to TRBD1. The V gene end was trimmed by 5 bases and the J gene end by 6 bases; junction bases not matched to a gene: 9. The germline V gene encodes CDR1 MNHEY and CDR2 SVGAGI. The CDR3 is made up of 15 amino acids. CDR3 nucleotides: TGTGCCAGCAGTACCATACAGGGGACGGCCGGGGAGCTGTTTTTT. This codes for CASSTIQGTAGELFF.

The rearrangement uses TRBV2 and TRBJ1-4, with 9 nucleotides matching TRBD1. The CDR3 loop spans 15 amino acids. V shed 6 bases, J shed 8 bases, and the junction held 10 bases outside the gene matches. The germline V gene encodes CDR1 SNHLY and CDR2 FYNNEI. The CDR3 DNA reads as TGTGCCAGCAGGTTAGAGAGGACAGGGGACGAAAAACTGTTTTTT. Translation: CASRLERTGDEKLFF.

The rearrangement uses TRBV10-3 and TRBJ2-5, with a possible D match to TRBD2 (5 bases). V lost 7 bases and J lost 5, with 14 bases in between. This CDR3 comprises 13 residues. Per germline, CDR1 ENHRY and CDR2 SYGVKD. CDR3 nucleotides: TGTGCCATCAATCCGGGATCCGGGGAGACCCAGTACTTC. Protein: CAINPGSGETQYF.

The chain employs TRBV28 and TRBJ2-3; 8 bases align to TRBD1. J lost 0 bases, V lost 10 bases, and 6 bases had no gene match. Germline V gene data show CDR1 as MDHEN and CDR2 as SYDVKM. The CDR3 spans 14 residues. The CDR3 loop reads CATRTGTSTDTQYF. CDR3 nucleotide sequence: TGTGCCACCAGGACAGGGACTAGCACAGATACGCAGTATTTT. Drawing the rest from reference TRBV28 and TRBJ2-3, the complete variable domain is DVKVTQSSRYLVKRTGEKVFLECVQDMDHENMFWYRQDPGLGLRLIYFSYDVKMKEKGDIPEGYSVSREKKERFSLILESASTNQTSMYLCATRTGTSTDTQYFGPGTRLTVL.

The gene calls are TRBV5-5 and TRBJ1-4; 11 bases are a match to TRBD1. Germline V gene sequence: CDR1 SGHKS, CDR2 YYEKEE (reference sequence). This CDR3 is 15 amino acids long. Unmatched junction bases numbered 7, after V lost 4 bases and J lost 8 bases. This CDR3 reads CASSVGTGGREKLFF. In DNA, the CDR3 is TGTGCCAGCAGCGTCGGGACAGGGGGAAGAGAAAAACTGTTTTTT.